The 21 T cell receptor beta chains below come from one sample, sequenced in a study of blood T cell repertoires in COVID-19 (dated by TCRdb to 2020 to 2021). Receptor amplification or capture employed the immunoSEQ multiplex PCR assay. Drawn from immuneACCESS, this table holds only the in-frame rearrangements with V and J called that TCRdb kept. Clones are partly lost; checked studies trace under half to an unresolved V gene and leave the rest unexplained. This sample is represented by 200,000 to 250,000 clones; roughly 75% of them were singletons. Less than 7% of the sample belongs to the ten largest clones. Specimen: peripheral blood. The source of these receptors is a woman in her sixties or seventies with acute or convalescent COVID-19.

This chain links TRBV28 with TRBJ1-5; TRBD1 is a possible D gene (5 bases). Germline CDR1 and CDR2: MDHEN and SYDVKM. This CDR3 is 17 amino acids long. Trimming pared 5 bases from V and 0 bases from J, leaving 17 bases between. The CDR3 nucleotides read TGTGCCAGCAGTCTTCCGACAGTTCCTTATAGCAATCAGCCCCAGCATTTT. Translation gives CASSLPTVPYSNQPQHF. Full variable domain (missing parts from reference TRBV28 and TRBJ1-5): DVKVTQSSRYLVKRTGEKVFLECVQDMDHENMFWYRQDPGLGLRLIYFSYDVKMKEKGDIPEGYSVSREKKERFSLILESASTNQTSMYLCASSLPTVPYSNQPQHFGDGTRLSIL.

On this clone: Other DNA sequences within the sample encode an identical CDR3. This sequence joins TRBV18 and TRBJ2-3, with TRBD1 matching 7 bases. CDR1 and CDR2 (germline): KGHSH, LQKENI. J lost 4 bases, V lost 3 bases, and 7 bases had no gene match. The CDR3 runs 15 residues. The CDR3 DNA follows: TGTGCCAGCTCACCCGGGGCAGGGGGAGCAGATACGCAGTATTTT. It codes for CASSPGAGGADTQYF.

This chain links TRBV19 with TRBJ2-1, with D tentatively TRBD2 (6 bases). V was clipped by 5 bases and J by 6 bases, with 17 bases between them. CDR3 length: 15 amino acids. Per the germline V gene, CDR1 is LNHDA and CDR2 is SQIVND (reference sequence). CDR3 bases: TGTGCCAGTAGTTCGGAGGGAAGACCTGGCAATGAGCAGTTCTTC. Translating gives CASSSEGRPGNEQFF.

V gene TRBV6-2 or TRBV6-3 combines with J gene TRBJ2-1, with 7 bases aligning to TRBD2. V shed 2 bases and J 7 bases; nucleotides not matched to a gene: 14. The CDR3 loop spans 17 amino acids. Germline CDR1 reads MNHEY; CDR2 reads SVGEGT. The CDR3 reads CASSYARSGKAGNEQFF. The DNA for the CDR3 is TGTGCCAGCAGTTACGCCCGTAGCGGAAAAGCGGGGAATGAGCAGTTCTTC.

The rearrangement uses TRBV18 and TRBJ2-3; 14 nucleotides line up with TRBD2. CDR1 is KGHSH, CDR2 LQKENI, per germline. This CDR3 comprises 18 residues. Losses at the gene ends were 3 bases for V and 1 base for J; bases not matched to a gene: 6. CDR3 in DNA: TGTGCCAGCTCACCCAGACTAGCGGGAGGGCAGCGCACAGATACGCAGTATTTT. The encoded protein is CASSPRLAGGQRTDTQYF.

V and J are TRBV6-1 and TRBJ1-5, with TRBD1 identical over 7 bases. Germline V gene data show CDR1 as MNHNS and CDR2 as SASEGT. There are 14 residues in the CDR3. V trimming: 3 bases; J trimming: 6 bases; junction bases outside the gene matches: 5. CDR3 residues: CASSDSGGFQPQHF. For the CDR3, the DNA is TGTGCCAGCAGTGATTCAGGGGGGTTTCAGCCCCAGCATTTT.

The V call is TRBV5-5, the J call TRBJ1-6; TRBD1 agrees at 9 bases. Unmatched junction bases numbered 4, after V lost 2 bases and J lost 10 bases. The germline V gene has CDR1 SGHKS and CDR2 YYEKEE (reference sequence). CDR3 length: 14 amino acids. The CDR3 sequence: CASSFRDRVSPLHF. CDR3 in DNA: TGTGCCAGCAGCTTCCGGGACAGGGTATCACCCCTCCACTTT.

V is TRBV13 and J is TRBJ1-6; D might be TRBD1 (5 bases). The CDR3 loop spans 14 amino acids. V was cut by 5 bases and J by 9 bases, with 14 bases left in between. Germline-derived CDR1 and CDR2 are PRHDT and FYEKMQ (reference sequence). The CDR3 protein is CASSPSGAGSPLHF. Written as DNA, the CDR3 is TGTGCCAGCAGCCCTAGCGGGGCGGGTTCACCCCTCCACTTT.

The CDR3 nucleotides are TGCGCCAGCAGCCAAGGGGGACAGGGGGCAGCGCAGTATTTT. Amino acids: CASSQGGQGAAQYF. This sequence joins TRBV4-1 and TRBJ2-3, with 12 bases identical to TRBD1. The CDR3 runs to 14 residues. V lost 1 base to trimming and J lost 10 bases; unmatched junction nucleotides: 3. Germline CDR1 is MGHRA and CDR2 is YSYEKL.

This chain joins TRBV30 and TRBJ1-5; D possibly corresponds to TRBD1 (5 bases). V was shortened by 0 bases and J by 7 bases, with 10 bases between the two germline ends. The CDR3 runs to 13 residues. The germline V gene encodes CDR1 GTSNPN and CDR2 SVGIG (reference sequence). DNA of the CDR3: TGTGCCTGGAGTGTCCTTAGACAGCAGCCCCAGCATTTT. This encodes CAWSVLRQQPQHF.

J is TRBJ2-1 and V is TRBV18, with D uncertain. CDR1 and CDR2 from the germline V gene are KGHSH and LQKENI. Trimming took 8 bases from V and 4 from J, leaving 21 bases between them. CDR3 length: 16 amino acids. The CDR3 nucleotides are TGTGCCAGCCACGGGTTGTCCCCAAAGGCTTACAATGAGCAGTTCTTC. Protein: CASHGLSPKAYNEQFF.

The chain carries TRBV5-1 and TRBJ2-2, with 10 nucleotides matching TRBD2. Germline V CDR1 and CDR2: SGHRS, YFSETQ. Trimming removed 3 bases from V and 6 bases from J; junction bases left unmatched: 2. The CDR3 loop spans 14 amino acids. The CDR3: CASSWGLASGELFF. In nucleotides, the CDR3 is TGCGCCAGCAGCTGGGGACTAGCGTCCGGGGAGCTGTTTTTT. Combining the CDR3 with reference TRBV5-1 and TRBJ2-2 gives the whole variable domain KAGVTQTPRYLIKTRGQQVTLSCSPISGHRSVSWYQQTPGQGLQFLFEYFSETQRNKGNFPGRFSGRQFSNSRSEMNVSTLELGDSALYLCASSWGLASGELFFGEGSRLTVL.

This clone turned up a few times. This sequence joins TRBV9 and TRBJ2-7, with 10 nucleotides matching TRBD2. The CDR3 is 14 amino acids. Germline V lookup: CDR1 SGDLS, CDR2 YYNGEE. The ends lost 2 bases at V and 2 bases at J; junction bases unmatched: 1. The CDR3 loop is CASSVGLAAYEQYF. The CDR3 DNA reads as TGTGCCAGCAGCGTTGGACTAGCGGCCTACGAGCAGTACTTC.

V usage is TRBV6-2 or TRBV6-3 and J usage is TRBJ2-1; TRBD2 aligns across 9 bases. The CDR3 is 17 residues long. The germline CDR1 and CDR2 sequences are MNHEY and SVGEGT. The V gene end was trimmed by 2 bases and the J gene end by 3 bases; junction bases not matched to a gene: 8. The CDR3 region is CASSYRESSGNYNEQFF. CDR3 nucleotides: TGTGCCAGCAGTTACCGCGAATCTAGCGGGAACTACAATGAGCAGTTCTTC.

The chain is built from TRBV5-1 and TRBJ2-7, with D hard to call. This CDR3 comprises 15 residues. CDR1 is SGHRS, CDR2 YFSETQ, per germline. With 2 bases removed from V and 1 base from J, the gap between germline ends came to 13 bases. The CDR3: CASSFQRLPSYEQYF. CDR3 nucleotide sequence: TGCGCCAGCAGCTTCCAGAGACTGCCGTCCTACGAGCAGTACTTC.

This clone was seen a handful of times. The chain has TRBV10-3 and TRBJ1-1; TRBD1 might be the D (6 bases). The CDR3 consists of 11 residues. CDR1 and CDR2 (germline): ENHRY, SYGVKD. The V and J ends lost 6 bases and 8 bases respectively, with 10 bases between them. CDR3: CAISQGQEAFF. CDR3 coding DNA: TGTGCCATCAGCCAGGGACAAGAAGCTTTCTTT.

The V call is TRBV5-1, the J call TRBJ2-3, with TRBD1 matching over 11 bases. The CDR3 is 14 amino acids. Germline CDR1 is SGHRS and CDR2 is YFSETQ. The V and J ends lost 4 bases and 5 bases, in that order; junction bases with no gene match: 3. CDR3 loop: CASSGGQGEDTQYF. The CDR3 bases are TGCGCCAGCAGCGGGGGACAGGGGGAAGATACGCAGTATTTT.

As DNA, the CDR3 is TGTGCCAGCAGTCCATGGGCAGGGAGGGAGACCCAGTACTTC. Translating gives CASSPWAGRETQYF. The chain has TRBV28 and TRBJ2-5; D may be TRBD2 (6 bases). In germline, CDR1 is MDHEN, CDR2 SYDVKM. The CDR3 totals 14 residues. Deletions cut 5 bases from V and 5 bases from J, with 15 bases between. Variable domain in full (rest from reference TRBV28 and TRBJ2-5): DVKVTQSSRYLVKRTGEKVFLECVQDMDHENMFWYRQDPGLGLRLIYFSYDVKMKEKGDIPEGYSVSREKKERFSLILESASTNQTSMYLCASSPWAGRETQYFGPGTRLLVL.

The rearrangement links TRBV2 to TRBJ1-2; TRBD1 matches 11 bases. J was trimmed by 6 bases and V by 3 bases; bases with no gene match: 15. This CDR3 comprises 18 residues. CDR1 and CDR2 (germline): SNHLY, FYNNEI. In nucleotides, the CDR3 is TGTGCCAGCAGTGATAATTGGGACAGGGGGTTTTCTTTTCATGGCTACACCTTC. It specifies CASSDNWDRGFSFHGYTF.

The chain couples TRBV15 to TRBJ2-5; the match to TRBD2 covers 13 bases. Per the germline V gene, CDR1 is LNHNV and CDR2 is YYDKDF (reference sequence). The CDR3 covers 14 residues. V lost 8 bases, J lost 5 bases, and 5 bases stayed unmatched. The CDR3 is CATRTSGSGETQYF. The DNA for the CDR3 is TGTGCCACCCGGACTAGCGGGAGTGGGGAGACCCAGTACTTC. The complete variable domain, with remaining parts taken from reference TRBV15 and TRBJ2-5, reads DAMVIQNPRYQVTQFGKPVTLSCSQTLNHNVMYWYQQKSSQAPKLLFHYYDKDFNNEADTPDNFQSRRPNTSFCFLDIRSPGLGDTAMYLCATRTSGSGETQYFGPGTRLLVL.

This clone has just a few counts. The chain carries TRBV10-3 and TRBJ2-2; D ambiguous. CDR3 length equals 13 residues. The germline V gene has CDR1 ENHRY and CDR2 SYGVKD. Deletions cut 0 bases from V and 6 bases from J, with 5 bases between. CDR3 DNA sequence: TGTGCCATCAGTGAGTCACAGCCCGGGGAGCTGTTTTTT. This gives the protein CAISESQPGELFF.